A single sample is the source of the 24 T cell receptor beta chains below, sequenced in a study of CXCR3-negative and CXCR3-positive naive CD8 T cells. Through 5' RACE with UMI labels, the TRB cDNA libraries were prepared. From the 5' RACE reads, TCRdb lists one entry per CDR3 protein and no DNA. This sample's clone table lists tens of thousands of distinct CDR3 sequences. Sequencing input: naive CXCR3- CD8+ T cells from blood. The subset is: CD45RO-CCR7+CD27+CD95- naive CD8+ T cells lacking CXCR3 (TNR3-). All receptors derive from a human donor in good health. Some clones in this sample may be carry-over from other donors' samples.

This chain uses TRBV20-1 with TRBJ2-7; there is no DNA to check the TCRdb D call of TRBD2. The CDR3 covers 15 residues. Germline CDR1 is DFQATT and CDR2 is SNEGSKA (reference sequence). Here the CDR3 reads CSARSLAGGLREQYF.

The J gene is TRBJ2-1, the V gene TRBV7-3; TCRdb's assignment of TRBD1 cannot be checked, as there is no DNA. CDR1 and CDR2 from the germline V gene are SGHTA and FQGTGA. The CDR3 contains 14 residues. This CDR3 reads CASSPSTGYNEQFF.

The chain combines TRBV13 with TRBJ2-2; absent DNA, TCRdb's TRBD2 call cannot be checked. CDR3 size: 15 residues. Germline lookup yields CDR1 PRHDT and CDR2 FYEKMQ (reference sequence). This CDR3 is CASSSGTLNTGELFF.

V usage is TRBV3-1 and J usage is TRBJ2-5; TCRdb reports TRBD1, a call that lacks DNA to check it against. CDR1 is LGHDT, CDR2 YNNKEL, per germline (reference sequence). This CDR3 region has 14 residues. The CDR3 here is CASSQADSQETQYF.

The chain couples TRBV29-1 to TRBJ2-1; TCRdb designates TRBD2, a call that cannot be tested without DNA. The CDR3 has 14 residues. Looked up from germline, CDR1 is SQVTM and CDR2 is ANQGSEA. The chain's CDR3 is CSVSGGASGNEQFF.

The rearrangement joins TRBV29-1 to TRBJ2-7; without DNA, the TCRdb call of TRBD1 cannot be checked. The CDR3 runs to 12 residues. Germline V lookup: CDR1 SQVTM, CDR2 ANQGSEA. The CDR3 protein is CSARGDPYEQYF.

V and J are TRBV5-1 and TRBJ1-1. Germline V CDR1 and CDR2: SGHRS, YFSETQ. This CDR3 has 16 amino acids. This chain's CDR3 is CASSRIARGANTEAFF.

V gene TRBV5-5 combines with J gene TRBJ1-5; as DNA is missing, the TRBD1 call by TCRdb cannot be tested. CDR1 and CDR2 (germline): SGHKS, YYEKEE (reference sequence). The CDR3 is 14 residues long. CDR3 in amino acids: CASSPGARGQPQHF.

The V gene is TRBV7-9, the J gene TRBJ2-3. This CDR3 is 15 amino acids long. Germline CDR1 and CDR2: SEHNR and FQNEAQ (reference sequence). This chain's CDR3 is CASSSPGGDTDTQYF.

The chain links TRBV28 to TRBJ1-2; TCRdb returns TRBD1, unconfirmable since there is no DNA. Germline V gene sequence: CDR1 MDHEN, CDR2 SYDVKM. The CDR3 is 13 residues long. CDR3 protein: CATRDRDLHGYTF.

V and J are TRBV29-1 and TRBJ2-2; TCRdb calls TRBD2, which cannot be checked without DNA. This CDR3 is 15 amino acids long. Germline V gene lookup returns CDR1 SQVTM and CDR2 ANQGSEA. The chain's CDR3 is CSVTLAGGTIGELFF.

The V and J genes are TRBV7-2 and TRBJ2-3. Germline V lookup: CDR1 SGHTA, CDR2 FQGNSA. This CDR3 spans 15 amino acids. CDR3 region: CASSLEDFSTDTQYF.

V usage is TRBV20-1 and J usage is TRBJ2-1; TCRdb selects TRBD2, and the lack of DNA leaves this call unchecked. CDR3 length: 13 amino acids. Germline CDR1 reads DFQATT; CDR2 reads SNEGSKA (reference sequence). CDR3 protein: CSAGGLAGFEQFF.

This sequence joins TRBV24-1 and TRBJ2-2; lacking DNA, the TRBD1 call made by TCRdb goes unchecked. The CDR3 sequence is 15 residues long. Germline CDR1 reads KGHDR; CDR2 reads SFDVKD. The CDR3 region is CATSHGLGETGELFF.

The CDR3 protein is CSVEGGTPYEQYF. This sequence joins TRBV29-1 and TRBJ2-7; the D gene TCRdb calls, TRBD1, cannot be checked with no DNA. CDR3 length: 13 amino acids. The germline V gene has CDR1 SQVTM and CDR2 ANQGSEA.

This rearrangement joins TRBV7-6 to TRBJ2-3; the TRBD1 assignment by TCRdb is unverifiable without DNA. CDR1 and CDR2 from the germline V gene are SGHVS and FNYEAQ. This CDR3 region has 16 residues. The CDR3 region is CASSVYPGQGADTQYF. Complete variable domain (other parts from reference TRBV7-6 and TRBJ2-3): GAGVSQSPRYKVTKRGQDVALRCDPISGHVSLYWYRQALGQGPEFLTYFNYEAQQDKSGLPNDRFSAERPEGSISTLTIQRTEQRDSAMYRCASSVYPGQGADTQYFGPGTRLTVL.

V usage is TRBV28 and J usage is TRBJ2-6; TCRdb selects TRBD2, and the lack of DNA leaves this call unchecked. This CDR3 has 16 residues. The germline CDR1 and CDR2 sequences are MDHEN and SYDVKM. CDR3 region: CASRTAVRPGANVLTF.

This chain connects TRBV7-9 to TRBJ2-3. In germline, CDR1 is SEHNR, CDR2 FQNEAQ (reference sequence). The CDR3 sequence is 14 residues long. The CDR3 is CASRWTESTDTQYF.

The chain joins TRBV7-9 to TRBJ2-3; TCRdb picks TRBD2, but there is no DNA to check that call. Germline values: CDR1 SEHNR, CDR2 FQNEAQ (reference sequence). The CDR3 spans 15 residues. The CDR3 sequence: CASSYYGGHQDTQYF.

This sequence joins TRBV20-1 and TRBJ2-1; TCRdb's D gene call, TRBD1, goes unchecked for lack of DNA. The CDR3 runs to 17 residues. Germline V gene lookup returns CDR1 DFQATT and CDR2 SNEGSKA (reference sequence). CDR3 sequence: CSARAPRESLTYNEQFF.

The V and J genes are TRBV27 and TRBJ1-4; TCRdb calls TRBD1, which cannot be checked without DNA. The CDR3 contains 15 residues. Germline V gives CDR1 MNHEY, CDR2 SMNVEV (reference sequence). CDR3 sequence: CASSFFQGDNEKLFF.

The V and J genes are TRBV2 and TRBJ1-1; the D call of TRBD1 rests on TCRdb alone, since no DNA is present to check it. Germline assignment: CDR1 SNHLY and CDR2 FYNNEI. CDR3 size: 14 residues. The CDR3 loop reads CASSSIDRAIEAFF.

The J gene is TRBJ2-3, the V gene TRBV3-1. CDR1 is LGHDT, CDR2 YNNKEL, per germline (reference sequence). The CDR3 extends over 11 amino acids. This CDR3 reads CASSQGDTQYF.

The CDR3 sequence: CASSLSEGIEQFF. This chain uses TRBV28 with TRBJ2-1; TCRdb gives TRBD2 as the D gene, but with no DNA this cannot be confirmed. Germline CDR1 reads MDHEN; CDR2 reads SYDVKM. This CDR3 comprises 13 residues. Using reference TRBV28 and TRBJ2-1 for the parts outside the CDR3, the full variable domain is DVKVTQSSRYLVKRTGEKVFLECVQDMDHENMFWYRQDPGLGLRLIYFSYDVKMKEKGDIPEGYSVSREKKERFSLILESASTNQTSMYLCASSLSEGIEQFFGPGTRLTVL.